This T cell receptor (beta chain) came from a study of cytomegalovirus exposure and HLA in healthy donors. Study-wide context: There were several hundred genotyped donors. Of these, about 81% fell in the genetic ancestry cluster associated with self-reported Caucasian donors. Study-level results: A later analysis reportedly found fewer N-insertions in an Asian-associated ancestry cluster than the roughly 670-donor mean. With later analysis, a missense DCLRE1C variant became linked to TCR beta V- and J-gene trimming. The investigators catalogued 160 or so TCR beta chains as cytomegalovirus-associated.

The germline CDR1 and CDR2 sequences are SGHVS and FNYEAQ. The CDR3 runs 13 residues. Deletions cut 1 base from V and 9 bases from J, with 10 bases between. It was with 60 Vbeta and 13 Jbeta primers that the PCR ran. Using immunoSEQ multiplex PCR, the repertoire was profiled, and TCRdb retains in-frame clones only, with some absent. The table has 95,000 to 150,000 clones, approximately 80% seen once. Remarks on this clone: Antigen specificity is unknown.

The chain uses TRBV7-6 and TRBJ1-5, with D possibly being TRBD1 (5 bases). Sequenced sample: PBMCs. This TCR derives from a woman aged 18-29 years in good health and CMV-seronegative. CDR3 nucleotides: TGTGCCAGCAGCTTAGGGTCTGGGGCGCCCCAGCATTTT. Its translation: CASSLGSGAPQHF.